The 5 T cell receptor beta chains presented below share a single source sample, sequenced in a study of cytomegalovirus exposure and HLA in healthy donors. The PCR made use of 60 Vbeta and 13 Jbeta primers. Assay used: immunoSEQ multiplex PCR; TCRdb lists only in-frame clones, some missing. The sample lists approximately 100,000 clones, about three quarters occurring once. Specimen: PBMCs. Receptors originate from a man in his forties in good health and CMV-seronegative.

The CDR3 sequence: CASSRQGAEETQYF. The CDR3 region has the DNA TGCGCCAGCAGTCGACAGGGGGCCGAGGAGACCCAGTACTTC. The V gene is TRBV5-1, the J gene TRBJ2-5, with TRBD1 identical over 10 bases. There are 14 residues in the CDR3. With 5 bases clipped from V and 5 bases from J, the junction kept 6 bases outside the gene matches. CDR1 and CDR2 from the germline V gene are SGHRS and YFSETQ.

The V call is TRBV4-3, the J call TRBJ1-5, with D tentatively TRBD1 (5 bases). Germline lookup yields CDR1 LGHNA and CDR2 YSLEER. CDR3 length: 15 amino acids. Trimming left V 3 bases short and J 4 bases short, with 13 bases between. The CDR3 sequence is CASSHQWGENQPQHF. The CDR3 coding sequence is TGCGCCAGCAGCCACCAATGGGGGGAGAATCAGCCCCAGCATTTT.

This chain joins TRBV7-3 and TRBJ1-2; D not resolved. The CDR3 is 13 residues long. Trimming left V 5 bases short and J 8 bases short, with 15 bases between. CDR1 SGHTA and CDR2 FQGTGA come from the germline V gene. Here the CDR3 DNA reads TGTGCCAGCAGCCCCGACCCTGGGCAGGGCTACACCTTC. It specifies CASSPDPGQGYTF.

The V call is TRBV28, the J call TRBJ2-3; 9 nucleotides match TRBD2. Trimming removed 5 bases from V and 11 bases from J; junction bases left unmatched: 5. Germline values: CDR1 MDHEN, CDR2 SYDVKM. The CDR3 is made up of 12 amino acids. The CDR3 is CASSPSGAKQYF. The CDR3 DNA sequence: TGTGCCAGCAGTCCTAGCGGGGCGAAGCAGTATTTT.

This clone was seen only once. V and J are TRBV19 and TRBJ1-2, with D possibly being TRBD1 (6 bases). Trimming took 6 bases from V and 1 from J, leaving 21 bases between them. This CDR3 spans 17 amino acids. CDR1 is LNHDA, CDR2 SQIVND, per germline (reference sequence). CDR3 sequence (DNA): TGTGCCAGTAGGAACTTGCGCGAGGGGGTCCTTAACTATGGCTACACCTTC. This translates into CASRNLREGVLNYGYTF.